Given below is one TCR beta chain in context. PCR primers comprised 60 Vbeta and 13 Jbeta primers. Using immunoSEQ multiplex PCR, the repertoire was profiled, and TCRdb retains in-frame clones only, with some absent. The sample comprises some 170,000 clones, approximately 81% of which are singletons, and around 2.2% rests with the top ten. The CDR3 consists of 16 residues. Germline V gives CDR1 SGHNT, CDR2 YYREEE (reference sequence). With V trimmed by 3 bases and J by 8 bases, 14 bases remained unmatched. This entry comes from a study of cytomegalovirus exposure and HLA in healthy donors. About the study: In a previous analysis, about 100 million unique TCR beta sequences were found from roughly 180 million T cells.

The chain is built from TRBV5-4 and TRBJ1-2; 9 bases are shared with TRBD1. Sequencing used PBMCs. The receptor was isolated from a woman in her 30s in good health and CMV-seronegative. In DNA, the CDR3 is TGTGCCAGCAGCTCGACCTGGACAGGGGACACTGGGGGCTACACCTTC. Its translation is CASSSTWTGDTGGYTF.